This T cell receptor (beta chain) was obtained from a study of CD8+CD57+ T cells in acquired aplastic anemia. About the research overall: The sorted CD4+ and CD8+ cells yielded an average approximately 3 ug of DNA. Broader study findings: The number of CD8+ CDR3 sequences shared by patients and controls was approximately 28.

Patients chosen for sequencing had CD8+CD57+ cells that had expanded, as shown by flow cytometry. Genomic DNA provided the template from which TCR beta VDJ and CDR3 profiles were obtained. TCRdb re-analysed the reads in MiXCR, keeping a single row per CDR3 protein. This sample yields about 200,000 distinct CDR3 sequences, of which over 55% are seen a single time; around 60% belongs to the top ten. CDR1 and CDR2 from the germline V gene are LNHNV and YYDKDF (reference sequence). This CDR3 is built from 16 residues. With 3 bases clipped from V and 8 bases from J, the junction kept 11 bases outside the gene matches. This clonotype has at least ten counts. Antigen: not known.

The chain combines TRBV15 with TRBJ1-4; 8 bases map to TRBD1. Sequencing was done on a sample of sorted CD4+, CD8+, or CD8+CD57+ T cells (not recorded which) from PBMCs. This sequence originates from a human donor with aplastic anemia. The CDR3 DNA is TGTGCCACCAGCAGCTCCTGGGACAGGAAGGACGAAAAACTGTTTTTT. This sequence encodes CATSSSWDRKDEKLFF.